Presented here are 2 T cell receptor beta chains from one specimen sequenced in a study of shared clonotypes between healthy human individuals. Produced via immunoSEQ multiplex PCR; TCRdb's table is partial and in-frame only. The sample includes around 2,000,000 clones, about 95% of them seen just once. Naive-designated CD8 cells lacked CD45RO, were positively enriched for CCR7, and omitted terminally differentiated effector memory CD45RA+ cells. The sample taken for sequencing was naive CD8+ T cells sorted from blood. The receptors were gathered from a young man in good health.

The V gene is TRBV4-1, the J gene TRBJ2-3; weak D call: TRBD2 (6 bases). The V end lost 1 base, the J end lost 3 bases, and 20 bases lay between the germline ends. Germline V gene data show CDR1 as MGHRA and CDR2 as YSYEKL. The CDR3 is 18 amino acids. This CDR3 reads CASSQVPGEAEGTDTQYF. The CDR3 DNA is TGCGCCAGCAGCCAAGTCCCCGGAGAAGCGGAGGGAACAGATACGCAGTATTTT.

The chain joins TRBV10-3 to TRBJ2-1; 7 bases map to TRBD2. Germline CDR1 ENHRY, CDR2 SYGVKD. This CDR3 is built from 19 residues. J lost 7 bases, V lost 3 bases, and 21 bases had no gene match. The CDR3 region is CAISETPPRGGPAMNEQFF. CDR3 nucleotide sequence: TGTGCCATCAGTGAAACCCCCCCGCGCGGGGGTCCCGCGATGAATGAGCAGTTCTTC.